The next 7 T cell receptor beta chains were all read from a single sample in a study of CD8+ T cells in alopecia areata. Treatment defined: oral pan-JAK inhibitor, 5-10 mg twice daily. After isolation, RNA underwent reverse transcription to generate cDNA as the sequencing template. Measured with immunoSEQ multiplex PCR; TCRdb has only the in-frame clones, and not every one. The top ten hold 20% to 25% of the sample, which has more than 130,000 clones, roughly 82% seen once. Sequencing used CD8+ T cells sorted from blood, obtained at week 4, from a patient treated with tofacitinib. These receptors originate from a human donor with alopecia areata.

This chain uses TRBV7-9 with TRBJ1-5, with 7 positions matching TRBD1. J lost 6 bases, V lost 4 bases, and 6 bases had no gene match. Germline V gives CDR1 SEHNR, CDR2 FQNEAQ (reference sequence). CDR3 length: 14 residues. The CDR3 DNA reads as TGTGCCAGCAGCTCCCGACAGGGAGGTCAGCCCCAGCATTTT. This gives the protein CASSSRQGGQPQHF.

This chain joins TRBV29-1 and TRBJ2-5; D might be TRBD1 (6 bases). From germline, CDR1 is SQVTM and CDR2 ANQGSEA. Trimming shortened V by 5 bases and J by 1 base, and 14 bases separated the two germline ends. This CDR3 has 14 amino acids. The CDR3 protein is CSVTDRHPQETQYF. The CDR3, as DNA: TGCAGCGTTACAGACAGGCACCCCCAAGAGACCCAGTACTTC.

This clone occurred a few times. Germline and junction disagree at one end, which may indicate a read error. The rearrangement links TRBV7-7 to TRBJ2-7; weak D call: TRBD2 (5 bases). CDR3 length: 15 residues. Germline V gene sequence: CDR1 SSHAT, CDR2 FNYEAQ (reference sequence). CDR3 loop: CASSLASGSGYEQYF. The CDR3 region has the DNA TGTGCTAGCAGCTTAGCGTCGGGCTCCGGCTACGAGCAGTACTTC.

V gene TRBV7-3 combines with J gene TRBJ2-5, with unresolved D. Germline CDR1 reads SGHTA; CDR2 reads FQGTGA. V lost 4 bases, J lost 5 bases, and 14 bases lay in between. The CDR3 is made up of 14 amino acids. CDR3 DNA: TGTGCCAGCAGCTCCGGGCCGGGTTGGGAGACCCAGTACTTC. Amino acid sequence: CASSSGPGWETQYF.

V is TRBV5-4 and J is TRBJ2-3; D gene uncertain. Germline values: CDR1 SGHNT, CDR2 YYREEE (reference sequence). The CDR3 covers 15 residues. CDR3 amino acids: CVVPGPRSSTDTQYF. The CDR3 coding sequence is TGTGTCGTCCCCGGGCCTAGAAGTTCCACAGATACGCAGTATTTT.

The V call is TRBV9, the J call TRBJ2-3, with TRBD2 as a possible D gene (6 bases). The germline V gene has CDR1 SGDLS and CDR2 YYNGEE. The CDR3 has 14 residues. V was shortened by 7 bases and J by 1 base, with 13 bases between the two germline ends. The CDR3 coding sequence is TGTGCCAGCGGAGGCGGGGTCCGCACAGATACGCAGTATTTT. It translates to CASGGGVRTDTQYF.

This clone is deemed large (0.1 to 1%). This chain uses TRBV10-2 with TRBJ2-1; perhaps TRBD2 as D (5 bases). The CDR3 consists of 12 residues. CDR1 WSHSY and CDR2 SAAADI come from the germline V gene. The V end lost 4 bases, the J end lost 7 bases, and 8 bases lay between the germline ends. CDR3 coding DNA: TGCGCCAGCAGTGTCCCGGGAAATGAGCAGTTCTTC. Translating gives CASSVPGNEQFF.